This TCR beta chain derives from a study of blood T cell repertoires in COVID-19. Study at large: COVID-19 samples, acute and convalescent, were from the United States, Italy and Spain. From T cells, B-cell-depleted T cells, or PBMCs came the material, which was cDNA or gDNA.

Germline lookup yields CDR1 SGHTA and CDR2 FQGNSA. Germline trimming cut 1 base from V and 3 bases from J; bases unmatched to any gene: 9. The CDR3 sequence is 17 residues long. How the authors handled the data: Amplification of reference gene primers was used by the study to estimate nucleated cell counts. TCRdb keeps only in-frame clones here, not all; method: immunoSEQ multiplex PCR. From that table come the V and J calls and clone size; the DNA was used to work out D and trimming. The sample holds roughly 120,000 clones, roughly 87% seen once. The sequence was collected from an elderly man with acute or convalescent COVID-19. V and J are TRBV7-2 and TRBJ2-1; 7 nucleotides line up with TRBD1. The sequencing input was peripheral blood. The CDR3 region has the DNA TGTGCCAGCAGCTTAGGAGGGGGCCGCCCCCTCTACAATGAGCAGTTCTTC. This sequence encodes CASSLGGGRPLYNEQFF. Together with reference TRBV7-2 and TRBJ2-1, the CDR3 gives the full variable domain: GAGVSQSPSNKVTEKGKDVELRCDPISGHTALYWYRQSLGQGLEFLIYFQGNSAPDKSGLPSDRFSAERTGGSVSTLTIQRTQQEDSAVYLCASSLGGGRPLYNEQFFGPGTRLTVL.